Shown below are 24 T cell receptor beta chains from a single sample sequenced in a study of shared clonotypes between healthy human individuals. The data were produced by immunoSEQ multiplex PCR, yet TCRdb's version contains in-frame clones alone and is incomplete. The sample comprises approximately 2.1 million clones, 85% to 95% of which are singletons, and around 0.4% rests with the top ten. Sequencing was performed on naive CD4+ T cells from PBMCs. Subset: CD45RA+ positively selected. These receptors were collected from a man aged 18 to 29 in good health. Some clones in this sample may be carry-over from other donors' samples.

This clone has only one observation. The V and J genes are TRBV7-2 and TRBJ2-1; D uncertain. V dropped 5 bases and J dropped 6 bases, with 11 bases sitting between them. From germline, CDR1 is SGHTA and CDR2 FQGNSA. CDR3 length: 13 amino acids. The CDR3 region is CASSPQVGNEQFF. As DNA, the CDR3 is TGTGCCAGCAGCCCGCAGGTGGGCAATGAGCAGTTCTTC.

V is TRBV28 and J is TRBJ2-7; a possible D gene is TRBD1 (6 bases). CDR1 MDHEN and CDR2 SYDVKM come from the germline V gene. Trimming shortened V by 5 bases and J by 3 bases, and 14 bases separated the two germline ends. The CDR3 sequence is 14 residues long. Written as DNA, the CDR3 is TGTGCCAGCAGTATGGACAGAGATCACTACGAGCAGTACTTC. Translation: CASSMDRDHYEQYF.

The chain uses TRBV4-3 and TRBJ1-1; D is uncertain. V was trimmed by 2 bases and J by 6 bases, leaving 22 bases between them. CDR3 length equals 17 residues. Germline CDR1 reads LGHNA; CDR2 reads YSLEER. CDR3 sequence: CASSQSGLRWVSSEAFF. The CDR3 bases are TGCGCCAGCAGCCAATCAGGACTACGGTGGGTTTCGTCTGAAGCTTTCTTT.

The chain carries TRBV28 and TRBJ2-7; D remains ambiguous. The length of the CDR3 is 14 residues. The germline V and J ends were trimmed by 5 bases and 1 base, with 12 bases remaining between them. The germline CDR1 and CDR2 sequences are MDHEN and SYDVKM. The CDR3 sequence is CASSPPHQSYEQYF. The CDR3 DNA reads TGTGCCAGCAGTCCCCCCCACCAATCCTACGAGCAGTACTTC.

The chain combines TRBV27 with TRBJ2-7, with 8 bases matching TRBD1. The CDR3 length is 14 residues. Germline V gene data show CDR1 as MNHEY and CDR2 as SMNVEV (reference sequence). V gave up 6 bases and J gave up 1 base; unmatched junction bases: 5. CDR3 nucleotides: TGTGCCAGCAGCCGGACAGGGAATTCCTACGAGCAGTACTTC. Translation: CASSRTGNSYEQYF.

V usage is TRBV5-1 and J usage is TRBJ2-2, with TRBD1 matching 7 bases. The V gene end was trimmed by 4 bases and the J gene end by 2 bases; junction bases not matched to a gene: 8. Per germline, CDR1 SGHRS and CDR2 YFSETQ. The CDR3 length is 16 residues. In DNA, the CDR3 is TGCGCCAGCAGCCTAGGACAGGCGATCAACACCGGGGAGCTGTTTTTT. It specifies CASSLGQAINTGELFF.

In this sample, this clone turned up a few times. The chain has TRBV7-2 and TRBJ1-1; no clear D gene. V dropped 2 bases and J dropped 8 bases, with 15 bases sitting between them. The CDR3 contains 14 residues. Germline CDR1 SGHTA, CDR2 FQGNSA. The CDR3 coding sequence is TGTGCCAGCAGCTTATTTCGCTTGTCCGGCGAAGCTTTCTTT. Its protein is CASSLFRLSGEAFF.

This CDR3 reads CASSTTRTVKNTGELFF. CDR3 DNA: TGTGCCAGTAGTACCACCAGGACTGTCAAAAACACCGGGGAGCTGTTTTTT. The rearrangement links TRBV19 to TRBJ2-2; a possible D gene is TRBD2 (5 bases). Germline loops: CDR1 LNHDA, CDR2 SQIVND (reference sequence). V was cut by 4 bases and J by 2 bases, with 17 bases left in between. The CDR3 covers 17 residues.

V and J are TRBV10-3 and TRBJ1-1; the D is unclear. Germline loops: CDR1 ENHRY, CDR2 SYGVKD. The CDR3 has 13 residues. V lost 7 bases and J lost 4, with 13 bases in between. The CDR3 sequence: CAIMGSVATEAFF. The DNA of the CDR3 is TGTGCCATCATGGGATCGGTGGCCACTGAAGCTTTCTTT.

The gene calls are TRBV19 and TRBJ1-2; 7 positions agree with TRBD1. V was pared by 8 bases and J by 4 bases, with 7 bases of the junction left unmatched. CDR1 LNHDA and CDR2 SQIVND come from the germline V gene (reference sequence). The CDR3 runs to 13 residues. This CDR3 is CASGTAVFYGYTF. In nucleotides, the CDR3 is TGTGCCAGTGGGACAGCAGTTTTCTATGGCTACACCTTC.

The chain joins TRBV7-2 to TRBJ2-7, with D possibly TRBD1 on 6 matching bases. The CDR3 is 12 amino acids. Trimming pared 4 bases from V and 4 bases from J, leaving 8 bases between. Per germline, CDR1 SGHTA and CDR2 FQGNSA. CDR3 coding DNA: TGTGCCAGCAGCTCCGGGACATACGAGCAGTACTTC. Encoded protein: CASSSGTYEQYF.

CDR3 DNA: TGCAGCGTTTACCCGGGACAGGGGGCGAACGAGCAGTACTTC. This encodes CSVYPGQGANEQYF. V is TRBV29-1 and J is TRBJ2-7, with TRBD1 identical over 12 bases. The CDR3 sequence is 14 residues long. Per the germline V gene, CDR1 is SQVTM and CDR2 is ANQGSEA. The V segment lost 5 bases and the J segment 5 bases; nucleotides outside the gene matches: 7.

The chain recombines TRBV28 with TRBJ1-4; weak D call: TRBD1 (5 bases). This CDR3 has 15 residues. Trimming removed 6 bases from V and 7 bases from J, with 18 bases in between. CDR1 and CDR2 (germline): MDHEN, SYDVKM. CDR3 DNA: TGTGCCAGCAGCCCTCCGGGGGTACGGGTTGAAAAACTGTTTTTT. It is translated as CASSPPGVRVEKLFF.

The V and J genes are TRBV6-5 and TRBJ1-1; D gene unclear. V was pared by 5 bases and J by 6 bases, with 13 bases between. Looked up from germline, CDR1 is MNHEY and CDR2 is SVGAGI. The length of the CDR3 is 13 residues. The CDR3 reads CASSGLMGAEAFF. In nucleotides, the CDR3 is TGTGCCAGCAGTGGCCTCATGGGAGCTGAAGCTTTCTTT.

This rearrangement joins TRBV28 to TRBJ1-2, with 7 bases fitting TRBD1. Germline V gene lookup returns CDR1 MDHEN and CDR2 SYDVKM. V was pared by 10 bases and J by 5 bases, with 10 bases of the junction left unmatched. The CDR3 spans 13 residues. The CDR3 sequence is CATRAGGIYGYTF. The CDR3 DNA is TGTGCCACCCGGGCAGGGGGGATTTATGGCTACACCTTC.

The J gene is TRBJ2-1, the V gene TRBV7-2; 7 bases match TRBD2. Unmatched junction bases numbered 9, after V lost 3 bases and J lost 7 bases. Germline assignment: CDR1 SGHTA and CDR2 FQGNSA. The length of the CDR3 is 15 residues. This CDR3 reads CASSFVGGGPNEQFF. Written as DNA, the CDR3 is TGTGCCAGCAGCTTCGTCGGGGGAGGGCCTAATGAGCAGTTCTTC.

CDR3 nucleotides: TGTGCCAGCAAACGCGGAGTTCAAGAGACCCAGTACTTC. It specifies CASKRGVQETQYF. J is TRBJ2-5 and V is TRBV6-1; D gene ambiguous. This CDR3 comprises 13 residues. The V end lost 7 bases, the J end lost 2 bases, and 11 bases lay between the germline ends. Germline assignment: CDR1 MNHNS and CDR2 SASEGT.

J is TRBJ1-2 and V is TRBV2, with 8 bases matching TRBD1. CDR1 SNHLY and CDR2 FYNNEI come from the germline V gene. Losses at the gene ends were 6 bases for V and 3 bases for J; bases not matched to a gene: 3. CDR3 size: 13 residues. CDR3 region: CASSAGGDYGYTF. Here the CDR3 DNA reads TGTGCCAGCAGCGCAGGGGGCGACTATGGCTACACCTTC.

V gene TRBV27 combines with J gene TRBJ1-2, with D perhaps matching TRBD1 (5 bases). Germline V gene lookup returns CDR1 MNHEY and CDR2 SMNVEV (reference sequence). The CDR3 runs to 18 residues. V was clipped by 2 bases and J by 3 bases, with 22 bases between them. As DNA, the CDR3 is TGTGCCAGCAGTTTACTTGGGGGGTCAGGACGAGTTCACTATGGCTACACCTTC. It yields the protein CASSLLGGSGRVHYGYTF.

The J gene is TRBJ1-2, the V gene TRBV7-9; D is uncertain. The CDR3 sequence is 17 residues long. CDR1 SEHNR and CDR2 FQNEAQ come from the germline V gene (reference sequence). Deletions cut 2 bases from V and 2 bases from J, with 18 bases between. CDR3 coding DNA: TGTGCCAGCAGCTTACTTGCTTTGGGGAGGGAAAACTATGGCTACACCTTC. Protein: CASSLLALGRENYGYTF. The full variable domain, completed using reference TRBV7-9 and TRBJ1-2, is DTGVSQNPRHKITKRGQNVTFRCDPISEHNRLYWYRQTLGQGPEFLTYFQNEAQLEKSRLLSDRFSAERPKGSFSTLEIQRTEQGDSAMYLCASSLLALGRENYGYTFGSGTRLTVV.

The chain carries TRBV11-1 and TRBJ2-7; TRBD2 aligns across 10 bases. Germline V lookup: CDR1 SGHAT, CDR2 FQDESV (reference sequence). Unmatched junction bases numbered 2, after V lost 2 bases and J lost 4 bases. The CDR3 extends over 14 amino acids. CDR3 sequence (DNA): TGTGCCAGCAGCTTACAAGCGGGAGGGTACGAGCAGTACTTC. It codes for CASSLQAGGYEQYF.

The chain carries TRBV29-1 and TRBJ2-2, with 12 bases fitting TRBD2. This CDR3 spans 14 amino acids. CDR1 is SQVTM and CDR2 is ANQGSEA in the germline V gene. After removal of 7 bases from V and 7 bases from J, the junction contained 7 bases not matched to a gene. This CDR3 is CSAGLAGRIGELFF. In DNA form, the CDR3 reads TGCAGCGCCGGACTAGCGGGACGTATCGGGGAGCTGTTTTTT.

With respect to this clone: Distinct nucleotide sequences in the sample also encode this CDR3. The chain recombines TRBV14 with TRBJ1-1; D gene unclear. The CDR3 sequence is 13 residues long. Germline lookup yields CDR1 SGHDN and CDR2 FVKESK. V was shortened by 2 bases and J by 5 bases, with 9 bases between the two germline ends. The CDR3 DNA sequence: TGTGCCAGCAGCCAAACGTTGGGGACTGAAGCTTTCTTT. As protein: CASSQTLGTEAFF. The variable domain in full, with the rest retrieved from reference TRBV14 and TRBJ1-1, is EAGVTQFPSHSVIEKGQTVTLRCDPISGHDNLYWYRRVMGKEIKFLLHFVKESKQDESGMPNNRFLAERTGGTYSTLKVQPAELEDSGVYFCASSQTLGTEAFFGQGTRLTVV.

This clone was observed once. The J gene is TRBJ2-3, the V gene TRBV11-2, with D perhaps TRBD1 (5 bases). Germline CDR1 SGHAT, CDR2 FQNNGV. The germline V and J ends were trimmed by 5 bases and 2 bases, with 17 bases remaining between them. The CDR3 sequence is 16 residues long. The CDR3, as DNA: TGTGCCAGCAGCCTTCGCCGGACACTTAACACAGATACGCAGTATTTT. Its translation: CASSLRRTLNTDTQYF.